This TCR beta chain was sequenced in a study of shared clonotypes between healthy human individuals. General observations from the study: Shared clonotypes across all four donors exceeded non-shared ones in generation probability. Four donors shared approximately 5% of their naive CD4 clonotypes.

In the case of this clone: The antigen is undetermined.

Clones were read by immunoSEQ multiplex PCR, and TCRdb kept only the in-frame ones, dropping some. The repertoire holds some 900,000 clones, 60% to 85% seen once, with about 1.5% in the top ten. The CDR3 loop spans 15 amino acids. V was clipped by 2 bases and J by 0 bases, with 9 bases between them. Germline loops: CDR1 SGHKS, CDR2 YYEKEE (reference sequence). Sequenced input: memory CD4+ T cells sorted from blood. As for subset: CD45RA-negative fraction. The origin of this receptor is a man aged 18 to 29 in good health. This chain uses TRBV5-5 with TRBJ1-3; possibly TRBD1 for D (5 bases). The CDR3 loop is CASSLYRSSGNTIYF. In nucleotides, the CDR3 is TGTGCCAGCAGCTTATACAGGTCCTCTGGAAACACCATATATTTT.